This TCR beta chain appears in the sequencing data of a study of technical replicates of blood from a handful of donors. Unmatched junction bases numbered 7, after V lost 10 bases and J lost 3 bases. CDR1 is MNHEY and CDR2 is SVGAGI in the germline V gene. This CDR3 region has 14 residues. Assay used: immunoSEQ multiplex PCR; TCRdb lists only in-frame clones, some missing. Of tens of thousands of clones listed, 92% are singletons. This sequence originates from a human donor in good health. The J gene is TRBJ2-3, the V gene TRBV6-5; TRBD2 matches 10 bases. The sample taken for sequencing was T cells isolated from PBMCs. Here the CDR3 reads CATEREGQTDTQYF. CDR3 DNA sequence: TGTGCCACGGAGCGGGAGGGCCAGACAGATACGCAGTATTTT.